This T cell receptor beta chain originates from a study of cytomegalovirus exposure and HLA in healthy donors. The germline CDR1 and CDR2 sequences are SGHRS and YFSETQ. The CDR3 contains 16 residues. The V gene end was trimmed by 0 bases and the J gene end by 2 bases; junction bases not matched to a gene: 5. General study points: A missense DCLRE1C variant was associated with V- and J-gene trimming of TCR beta chains in a later analysis, and an independent cohort replicated the association.

Remarks on this clone: Its antigen is currently unknown.

Donors had nominal health at sampling but likely had unrecorded immune exposures. The PCR contained 60 Vbeta and 13 Jbeta primers. TCRdb's copy holds only in-frame clones and misses some; the assay was immunoSEQ multiplex PCR. This sample's table reports 130,000 to 150,000 clones. This TCR derives from a woman aged 45-65 years in good health and CMV-seronegative. The sample was PBMCs. This rearrangement joins TRBV5-1 to TRBJ2-7; 10 bases map to TRBD2. The CDR3 loop reads CASSLGSSGRTYEQYF. CDR3 nucleotides: TGCGCCAGCAGCTTGGGGTCTAGCGGGAGAACCTACGAGCAGTACTTC.